These 23 T cell receptor beta chains were all obtained from the same sample, sequenced in a study of CD8+ T cells in alopecia areata. The authors extracted RNA and reverse transcribed it into cDNA as the sequencing template. The data were produced by immunoSEQ multiplex PCR, yet TCRdb's version contains in-frame clones alone and is incomplete. Here the sample spans roughly 35,000 clones, 55% being singletons. The sample consisted of NKG2D-high CD8+ T cells sorted from blood. Receptors originate from a human donor with alopecia areata.

The rearrangement uses TRBV7-3 and TRBJ2-1; 9 positions agree with TRBD2. This CDR3 contains 15 residues. Germline lookup yields CDR1 SGHTA and CDR2 FQGTGA. V lost 2 bases to trimming and J lost 7 bases; unmatched junction nucleotides: 6. The CDR3 loop is CASSLGSGSGNEQFF. CDR3 nucleotide sequence: TGTGCCAGCAGCTTAGGTAGCGGGAGCGGTAATGAGCAGTTCTTC.

The V and J genes are TRBV4-1 and TRBJ2-7; no clear D. CDR1 and CDR2 (germline): MGHRA, YSYEKL. This CDR3 is 15 amino acids long. The V gene lost 0 bases and the J gene lost 1 base, with 10 bases spanning the gap. The CDR3 sequence is CASSQEVRPSYEQYF. Written as DNA, the CDR3 is TGCGCCAGCAGCCAAGAGGTCAGGCCTTCCTACGAGCAGTACTTC.

This clone has just a few counts. V and J are TRBV9 and TRBJ2-1; TRBD2 matches at 9 bases. Germline values: CDR1 SGDLS, CDR2 YYNGEE. The CDR3 totals 19 residues. The J segment lost 8 bases and the V segment lost 0 bases, leaving 18 bases of the junction unmatched. The CDR3 DNA reads as TGTGCCAGCAGCGTAGCTACAGAGCCTAGCGGGACTAGGGGGTATGAGCAGTTCTTC. This translates into CASSVATEPSGTRGYEQFF.

The CDR3 DNA reads TGTGCCAGCACCCGGTCACGGGCGGGGGTCTACAATGAGCAGTTCTTC. Protein: CASTRSRAGVYNEQFF. This chain joins TRBV16 and TRBJ2-1; 7 nucleotides match TRBD2. The CDR3 has 16 residues. CDR1 is KGHSY, CDR2 FQNENV, per germline. Trimming at V came to 7 bases and at J to 3 bases, leaving 12 bases not matched to a gene.

The chain couples TRBV7-8 to TRBJ1-1; D ambiguous. CDR1 and CDR2 (germline): SGHVS, FQNEAQ. The V end was cut by 1 base, the J end by 1 base, with 10 bases between. The CDR3 totals 15 residues. CDR3 DNA: TGTGCCAGCAGCTTAGACTCCCGCCGGAACACTGAAGCTTTCTTT. Encoded protein: CASSLDSRRNTEAFF.

The chain is built from TRBV7-9 and TRBJ1-1, with 11 positions matching TRBD1. Germline values: CDR1 SEHNR, CDR2 FQNEAQ (reference sequence). The CDR3 extends over 14 amino acids. The V segment lost 4 bases and the J segment 4 bases; nucleotides outside the gene matches: 2. DNA of the CDR3: TGTGCCAGCAGCTACGGGACAGGGGGCACTGAAGCTTTCTTT. This encodes CASSYGTGGTEAFF. The whole variable domain, remainder taken from reference TRBV7-9 and TRBJ1-1, is DTGVSQNPRHKITKRGQNVTFRCDPISEHNRLYWYRQTLGQGPEFLTYFQNEAQLEKSRLLSDRFSAERPKGSFSTLEIQRTEQGDSAMYLCASSYGTGGTEAFFGQGTRLTVV.

V is TRBV28 and J is TRBJ1-1; D is ambiguous. The germline CDR1 and CDR2 sequences are MDHEN and SYDVKM. This CDR3 has 12 residues. Trimming pared 0 bases from V and 1 base from J, leaving 0 bases between. The CDR3 loop reads CASSLWNTEAFF. DNA of the CDR3: TGTGCCAGCAGTTTATGGAACACTGAAGCTTTCTTT.

This clone showed up just once. The J gene is TRBJ2-7, the V gene TRBV12-2; TRBD1, the D gene given by the table, was not confirmed from the DNA. TRBV12-2 is an annotated pseudogene. The CDR3 spans 14 residues. For the CDR3, the DNA is TGTGCAAGTCGCTTACCGGGACAGCCCTACGAGCAGTACTTC. Protein: CASRLPGQPYEQYF.

The V call is TRBV4-3, the J call TRBJ2-7; no firm D call. The CDR3 sequence is 14 residues long. V was trimmed by 5 bases and J by 0 bases, leaving 11 bases between them. Germline CDR1 and CDR2: LGHNA and YSLEER. The CDR3 coding sequence is TGCGCCAGCAGCGAGAGTATAATCTCCTACGAGCAGTACTTC. Translating gives CASSESIISYEQYF.

This clone was seen more than once but under ten times. V is TRBV10-3 and J is TRBJ1-1; the D is unclear. V lost 2 bases and J 0 bases, leaving 7 bases between the germline ends. This CDR3 contains 14 residues. Germline CDR1 ENHRY, CDR2 SYGVKD. In DNA form, the CDR3 reads TGTGCCATCAGTGAGAACACCCTGAACACTGAAGCTTTCTTT. This codes for CAISENTLNTEAFF.

In its sample, this clone was seen a few times. The rearrangement uses TRBV28 and TRBJ2-7, with 12 bases that match TRBD2. Losses at the gene ends were 5 bases for V and 2 bases for J; bases not matched to a gene: 7. Germline CDR1 and CDR2: MDHEN and SYDVKM. The CDR3 is made up of 16 amino acids. The CDR3 region is CASSHGTSGLTYEQYF. In nucleotides, the CDR3 is TGTGCCAGCAGTCACGGGACTAGCGGGCTTACCTACGAGCAGTACTTC.

The chain joins TRBV5-6 to TRBJ2-7, with D perhaps matching TRBD2 (6 bases). The germline CDR1 and CDR2 sequences are SGHDT and YYEEEE. V was clipped by 4 bases and J by 6 bases, with 14 bases between them. The CDR3 totals 13 residues. CDR3 in DNA: TGTGCCAGCAGCGCGGGGACGGCCCTCGAGCAGTACTTC. It codes for CASSAGTALEQYF.

Written as DNA, the CDR3 is TGTGCCAGCAGTGAATACAATGAGCAGTTCTTC. Protein product: CASSEYNEQFF. V is TRBV25-1 and J is TRBJ2-1; D uncertain. V lost 0 bases and J 6 bases, leaving 0 bases between the germline ends. There are 11 residues in the CDR3. From germline, CDR1 is MGHDK and CDR2 SYGVNS.

The chain links TRBV9 to TRBJ2-3; tentatively, D is TRBD2 (5 bases). This CDR3 comprises 14 residues. CDR1 and CDR2 (germline): SGDLS, YYNGEE. The V end was cut by 0 bases, the J end by 4 bases, with 9 bases between. The chain's CDR3 is CASSVAGWADTQYF. The CDR3 DNA reads TGTGCCAGCAGCGTAGCGGGGTGGGCAGATACGCAGTATTTT.

The V gene is TRBV5-4, the J gene TRBJ2-2; 8 bases agree with TRBD1. The V gene end was trimmed by 2 bases and the J gene end by 9 bases; junction bases not matched to a gene: 9. In germline, CDR1 is SGHNT, CDR2 YYREEE (reference sequence). The CDR3 is 15 amino acids. The CDR3 here is CASSLGTGPGRELFF. The CDR3 DNA reads as TGTGCCAGCAGCTTAGGGACAGGTCCTGGGAGGGAGCTGTTTTTT. Full variable domain (rest looked up from reference TRBV5-4 and TRBJ2-2): ETGVTQSPTHLIKTRGQQVTLRCSSQSGHNTVSWYQQALGQGPQFIFQYYREEENGRGNFPPRFSGLQFPNYSSELNVNALELDDSALYLCASSLGTGPGRELFFGEGSRLTVL.

J is TRBJ2-7 and V is TRBV10-3, with D tentatively TRBD1 or TRBD2 (6 bases each). Trimming cost V 10 bases and J 6 bases, with 16 bases left between them. The CDR3 contains 12 residues. The germline gives CDR1 ENHRY, CDR2 SYGVKD. The CDR3 is CATEIQGGEQYF. As DNA, the CDR3 is TGTGCCACCGAGATACAGGGAGGCGAGCAGTACTTC.

This clone occurred once. The chain links TRBV5-6 to TRBJ2-7; TRBD2 is a possible D gene (6 bases). With 3 bases removed from V and 3 bases from J, the gap between germline ends came to 13 bases. The CDR3 length is 14 residues. CDR1 SGHDT and CDR2 YYEEEE come from the germline V gene. The CDR3 spells CASSSEGLYYEQYF. DNA for the CDR3: TGTGCCAGCAGCTCGGAGGGACTGTACTACGAGCAGTACTTC.

This clone has a handful of counts. CDR3 in amino acids: CASSLAVHSGLSNQPQHF. The CDR3 DNA is TGTGCCAGCAGCTTAGCAGTACACAGCGGACTGAGCAATCAGCCCCAGCATTTT. The V call is TRBV7-2, the J call TRBJ1-5; D remains unclear. V was pared by 0 bases and J by 1 base, with 16 bases between. This CDR3 is 18 amino acids long. Germline V gene lookup returns CDR1 SGHTA and CDR2 FQGNSA.

The chain carries TRBV27 and TRBJ1-5, with D unclear. The V end was cut by 3 bases, the J end by 3 bases, with 6 bases between. Germline V gene sequence: CDR1 MNHEY, CDR2 SMNVEV (reference sequence). The CDR3 is 13 amino acids. The CDR3 DNA follows: TGTGCCAGCAGTTTCGGGGTCAATCAGCCCCAGCATTTT. Protein product: CASSFGVNQPQHF.

The genes are TRBV25-1 and TRBJ1-1, with 7 nucleotides matching TRBD1. The CDR3 extends over 16 amino acids. In germline, CDR1 is MGHDK, CDR2 SYGVNS. V was pared by 7 bases and J by 4 bases, with 15 bases of the junction left unmatched. For the CDR3, the DNA is TGTGCCAGCACCCGGGACAGTTCAGACTTCAGCACTGAAGCTTTCTTT. This translates into CASTRDSSDFSTEAFF. The full variable domain, completed using reference TRBV25-1 and TRBJ1-1, is EADIYQTPRYLVIGTGKKITLECSQTMGHDKMYWYQQDPGMELHLIHYSYGVNSTEKGDLSSESTVSRIRTEHFPLTLESARPSHTSQYLCASTRDSSDFSTEAFFGQGTRLTVV.

This clone is judged medium-sized. The chain links TRBV19 to TRBJ2-7; 8 bases agree with TRBD2. CDR3 size: 16 residues. The trim removed 0 bases at V and 2 bases at J, leaving 6 bases unmatched. From germline, CDR1 is LNHDA and CDR2 SQIVND (reference sequence). The CDR3 coding sequence is TGTGCCAGTAGTATAGAGTCCGGGAGGGGCCCCTACGAGCAGTACTTC. Translation: CASSIESGRGPYEQYF.

CDR3 sequence: CASSYTGAYSDGYTF. The CDR3 bases are TGTGCCAGCAGTTACACGGGGGCGTACAGCGATGGCTACACCTTC. The gene calls are TRBV6-5 and TRBJ1-2; possible D gene TRBD1, 6 bases. The CDR3 totals 15 residues. Trimming shortened V by 2 bases and J by 6 bases, and 16 bases separated the two germline ends. From germline, CDR1 is MNHEY and CDR2 SVGAGI.

V and J are TRBV4-1 and TRBJ2-7; weak D call: TRBD2 (5 bases). The CDR3 length is 15 residues. In germline, CDR1 is MGHRA, CDR2 YSYEKL. The V gene lost 3 bases and the J gene lost 9 bases, with 21 bases spanning the gap. CDR3 DNA: TGCGCCAGCAGCCAGGCTCGGGGATTCGCCGATGGGCAGTACTTC. The encoded protein is CASSQARGFADGQYF.